The T cell receptor beta chain described here comes from a study of prognosis after radiotherapy for stage I lung cancer. Study conclusions and caveats: Patients without metastases reportedly showed TRBV and TRBJ gene usage unlike that of patients with metastases.

This clonotype has a count of ten or more. Its antigen is undetermined. Genomic DNA provided the template from which TCR beta CDR3 was amplified by two-round multiplex PCR. For every TRBV and TRBJ gene, a specific primer was used in first-round PCR. TCRdb re-called the multiplex PCR reads with MiXCR, one entry per CDR3 protein. The table has over 50,000 distinct CDR3 sequences, 30% to 35% seen once. This CDR3 contains 15 residues. With 8 bases clipped from V and 3 bases from J, the junction kept 9 bases outside the gene matches. The receptor comes from a donor aged 50 or older with non-small cell lung cancer. Specimen: PBMCs, collected before or after stereotactic body radiation therapy (not recorded which). The V gene is TRBV12-3 or TRBV12-4, the J gene TRBJ2-1; 8 bases are shared with TRBD2. The CDR3 region is CASRAPGGNYNEQFF. CDR3 DNA: TGTGCCAGCCGTGCACCGGGAGGGAACTACAATGAGCAGTTCTTC.